The 15 T cell receptor beta chains below all came from one sample that was sequenced in a study of OX40 agonist ivuxolimab in advanced cancers. Only in-frame clones appear in the TCRdb table, and some are missing; sequencing was by immunoSEQ multiplex PCR. The data hold fewer than 90,000 clones, with about 88% observed a single time. Sequencing was performed on CD4+ or CD8+ T cells sorted from blood, taken in a trial of the OX40 agonist ivuxolimab. These receptors originate from an adult with an advanced solid tumor such as melanoma, head and neck, liver or kidney cancer.

This clone came up a few times. The chain couples TRBV5-1 to TRBJ1-1, with 7 bases matching TRBD1. With V trimmed by 4 bases and J by 5 bases, 11 bases remained unmatched. The CDR3 sequence is 15 residues long. Per germline, CDR1 SGHRS and CDR2 YFSETQ. CDR3 DNA sequence: TGCGCCAGCAGCCTGTCGGGACAGATAATAACTGAAGCTTTCTTT. As protein: CASSLSGQIITEAFF.

There are a few counts of this clone. The chain couples TRBV28 to TRBJ1-6; 8 positions agree with TRBD1. Germline values: CDR1 MDHEN, CDR2 SYDVKM. V was clipped by 2 bases and J by 9 bases; unmatched bases: 9. The CDR3 covers 16 residues. The CDR3 protein is CASSLRTGFGGSPLHF. As DNA, the CDR3 is TGTGCCAGCAGTTTACGGACAGGGTTCGGGGGTTCACCCCTCCACTTT. The whole variable domain, filled in from reference TRBV28 and TRBJ1-6, reads DVKVTQSSRYLVKRTGEKVFLECVQDMDHENMFWYRQDPGLGLRLIYFSYDVKMKEKGDIPEGYSVSREKKERFSLILESASTNQTSMYLCASSLRTGFGGSPLHFGNGTRLTVT.

This rearrangement joins TRBV19 to TRBJ1-1, with a possible D match to TRBD1 (5 bases). The V gene lost 3 bases and the J gene lost 0 bases, with 11 bases spanning the gap. CDR3 size: 15 residues. Per germline, CDR1 LNHDA and CDR2 SQIVND (reference sequence). CDR3 DNA: TGTGCCAGTAGTATGGGGGGACCGGTGAACACTGAAGCTTTCTTT. Its protein is CASSMGGPVNTEAFF. The full variable domain, in which reference TRBV19 and TRBJ1-1 provide the parts outside the CDR3, is DGGITQSPKYLFRKEGQNVTLSCEQNLNHDAMYWYRQDPGQGLRLIYYSQIVNDFQKGDIAEGYSVSREKKESFPLTVTSAQKNPTAFYLCASSMGGPVNTEAFFGQGTRLTVV.

This sequence joins TRBV6-5 and TRBJ2-2; D may be TRBD1 or TRBD2 (5 bases each). Germline values: CDR1 MNHEY, CDR2 SVGAGI. The CDR3 covers 14 residues. CDR3 DNA sequence: TGTGGGTTAGTCGGGACGGTGAACACCGGGGAGCTGTTTTTT. Amino acid sequence: CGLVGTVNTGELFF.

The V gene is TRBV4-1, the J gene TRBJ2-5; D may be TRBD1 (6 bases). Germline CDR1 is MGHRA and CDR2 is YSYEKL. This CDR3 region has 14 residues. V lost 3 bases and J lost 2, with 10 bases in between. The CDR3 coding sequence is TGCGCCAGCAGCCACCCCGGGACACAAGAGACCCAGTACTTC. Amino acid sequence: CASSHPGTQETQYF.

The V call is TRBV7-8, the J call TRBJ2-1, with a weak D call TRBD1 (5 bases). Trimming removed 3 bases from V and 4 bases from J, with 16 bases in between. The germline CDR1 and CDR2 sequences are SGHVS and FQNEAQ. The CDR3 runs to 16 residues. For the CDR3, the DNA is TGTGCCAGCAGCTTCACCCCCGCGACAGTTTACAATGAGCAGTTCTTC. It is translated as CASSFTPATVYNEQFF.

J is TRBJ2-2 and V is TRBV4-2; 7 bases map to TRBD2. V was clipped by 4 bases and J by 5 bases; unmatched bases: 1. CDR3 size: 13 residues. The germline V gene encodes CDR1 LGHNA and CDR2 YNFKEQ. This chain's CDR3 is CASSPGRTGELFF. CDR3 nucleotides: TGTGCCAGCAGCCCCGGGAGGACCGGGGAGCTGTTTTTT.

The chain joins TRBV6-5 to TRBJ2-7, with D tentatively TRBD2 (7 bases). Trimming cost V 7 bases and J 6 bases, with 22 bases left between them. Germline V gives CDR1 MNHEY, CDR2 SVGAGI. CDR3 length: 15 residues. The CDR3 nucleotides read TGTGCCAGCATCAATGGGGGGGGCGCGTTGGGCGAGCAGTACTTC. Its protein is CASINGGGALGEQYF.

The chain uses TRBV7-8 and TRBJ2-7, with D tentatively TRBD2 (5 bases). Germline V CDR1 and CDR2: SGHVS, FQNEAQ. The CDR3 is 14 amino acids. V dropped 1 base and J dropped 3 bases, with 10 bases sitting between them. DNA for the CDR3: TGTGCCAGCAGCTTAGTAACTAGAGGCTACGAGCAGTACTTC. It encodes CASSLVTRGYEQYF. The entire variable domain, with the rest obtained from reference TRBV7-8 and TRBJ2-7, is as follows: GAGVSQSPRYKVAKRGQDVALRCDPISGHVSLFWYQQALGQGPEFLTYFQNEAQLDKSGLPSDRFFAERPEGSVSTLKIQRTQQEDSAVYLCASSLVTRGYEQYFGPGTRLTVT.

The chain combines TRBV18 with TRBJ1-1, with 10 bases lining up with TRBD1. This CDR3 contains 15 residues. With V trimmed by 0 bases and J by 4 bases, 2 bases remained unmatched. Germline V gene data show CDR1 as KGHSH and CDR2 as LQKENI. As DNA, the CDR3 is TGTGCCAGCTCACCACCGACAGGGGGCTTCACTGAAGCTTTCTTT. This codes for CASSPPTGGFTEAFF.

The chain employs TRBV5-1 and TRBJ2-5, with a possible D match to TRBD2 (6 bases). The CDR3 is 12 amino acids. Trimming took 2 bases from V and 7 from J, leaving 9 bases between them. Germline CDR1 SGHRS, CDR2 YFSETQ. CDR3 nucleotide sequence: TGCGCCAGCAGCTTATCACTAGCGACCCAGTACTTC. It codes for CASSLSLATQYF.

The rearrangement uses TRBV7-2 and TRBJ2-5; 7 nucleotides align to TRBD1. This CDR3 has 15 residues. The J segment lost 3 bases and the V segment lost 5 bases, leaving 9 bases of the junction unmatched. In germline, CDR1 is SGHTA, CDR2 FQGNSA. CDR3 in DNA: TGTGCCAGCAGCATCCCGACAGGGACCAAAGAGACCCAGTACTTC. Its protein is CASSIPTGTKETQYF.

The chain joins TRBV6-6 to TRBJ2-7; tentative D call: TRBD1 (5 bases). The CDR3 consists of 12 residues. Germline V CDR1 and CDR2: MNHNY, SVGAGI (reference sequence). Trimming pared 5 bases from V and 2 bases from J, leaving 7 bases between. This CDR3 is CASSPTAYEQYF. CDR3 DNA: TGTGCCAGCAGTCCGACAGCCTACGAGCAGTACTTC.

The chain uses TRBV2 and TRBJ2-2, with 8 bases that match TRBD1. The CDR3 totals 14 residues. The germline CDR1 and CDR2 sequences are SNHLY and FYNNEI. V shed 8 bases, J shed 6 bases, and the junction held 8 bases outside the gene matches. The CDR3 here is CASGGQVVAGELFF. The CDR3 DNA is TGTGCCAGCGGGGGACAGGTTGTTGCCGGGGAGCTGTTTTTT.

The J gene is TRBJ1-4, the V gene TRBV13, with D tentatively TRBD1 (6 bases). The CDR3 has 16 amino acids. Trimming cost V 0 bases and J 1 base, with 9 bases left between them. Germline CDR1 reads PRHDT; CDR2 reads FYEKMQ (reference sequence). CDR3 protein: CASSLGQTGTNEKLFF. CDR3 bases: TGTGCCAGCAGCTTAGGTCAGACAGGAACTAATGAAAAACTGTTTTTT. The full variable domain, with the rest looked up from reference TRBV13 and TRBJ1-4, is AAGVIQSPRHLIKEKRETATLKCYPIPRHDTVYWYQQGPGQDPQFLISFYEKMQSDKGSIPDRFSAQQFSDYHSELNMSSLELGDSALYFCASSLGQTGTNEKLFFGSGTQLSVL.